The clone carrying this T cell receptor beta chain has a handful of counts. Its specificity is unknown. The sample belongs to a study of CD8+ T cells in alopecia areata. Background on the study: Treatment comprised oral tofacitinib, 5 to 10 mg twice daily, in treated patients. Tofacitinib continued for 6 to 18 months and was then withheld for 6 months. General observations from the study: Lesional scalp exceeded normal scalp in clonality, especially in alopecia totalis/universalis.

Germline CDR1 is MNHEY and CDR2 is SMNVEV (reference sequence). V lost 2 bases and J 2 bases, leaving 10 bases between the germline ends. This CDR3 has 14 amino acids. Extracted from the samples, RNA was reverse transcribed into cDNA to serve as the sequencing template. Using immunoSEQ multiplex PCR, the repertoire was profiled, and TCRdb retains in-frame clones only, with some absent. The table lists 100,000 to 150,000 clones, about 50% of them singletons, with roughly 20% in the top ten. CD4+ and CD8+ T cells were sorted from PBMCs. This receptor was obtained from a human donor with alopecia areata. The input for sequencing was CD8+ T cells sorted from blood, taken at week 0. The gene calls are TRBV27 and TRBJ2-7, with D maybe TRBD1 (6 bases). CDR3 in DNA: TGTGCCAGCAGTTTAACAGGGCGCCCCTACGAGCAGTACTTC. Translated: CASSLTGRPYEQYF.